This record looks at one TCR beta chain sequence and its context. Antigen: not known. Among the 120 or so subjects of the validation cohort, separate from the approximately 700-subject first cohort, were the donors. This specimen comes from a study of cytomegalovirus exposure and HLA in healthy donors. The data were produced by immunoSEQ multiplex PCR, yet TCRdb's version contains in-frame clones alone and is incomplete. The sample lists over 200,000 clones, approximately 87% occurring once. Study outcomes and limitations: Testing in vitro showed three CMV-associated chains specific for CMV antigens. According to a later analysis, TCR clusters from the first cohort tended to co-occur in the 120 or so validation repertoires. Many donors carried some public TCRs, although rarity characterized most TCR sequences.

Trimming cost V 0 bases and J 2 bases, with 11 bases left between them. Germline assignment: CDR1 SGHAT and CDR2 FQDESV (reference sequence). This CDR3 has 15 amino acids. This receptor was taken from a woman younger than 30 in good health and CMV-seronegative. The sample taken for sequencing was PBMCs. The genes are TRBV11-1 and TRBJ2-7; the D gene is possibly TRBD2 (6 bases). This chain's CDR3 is CASSLAGGGPYEQYF. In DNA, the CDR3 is TGTGCCAGCAGCTTAGCGGGAGGTGGCCCCTACGAGCAGTACTTC.